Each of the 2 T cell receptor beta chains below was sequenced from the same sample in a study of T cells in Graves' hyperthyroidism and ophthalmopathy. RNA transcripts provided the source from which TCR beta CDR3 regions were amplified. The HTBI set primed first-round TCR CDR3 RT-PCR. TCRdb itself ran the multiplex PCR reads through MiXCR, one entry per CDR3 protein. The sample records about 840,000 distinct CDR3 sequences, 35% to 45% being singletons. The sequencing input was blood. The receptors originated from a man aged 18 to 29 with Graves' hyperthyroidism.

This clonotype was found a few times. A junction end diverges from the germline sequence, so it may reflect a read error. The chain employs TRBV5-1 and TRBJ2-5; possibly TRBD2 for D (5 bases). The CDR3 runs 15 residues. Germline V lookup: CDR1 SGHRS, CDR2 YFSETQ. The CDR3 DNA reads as TGTGCCAGCAGCGGAGAGGGCAGCGTTTTTGAGACCCAGTACTTC. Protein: CASSGEGSVFETQYF.

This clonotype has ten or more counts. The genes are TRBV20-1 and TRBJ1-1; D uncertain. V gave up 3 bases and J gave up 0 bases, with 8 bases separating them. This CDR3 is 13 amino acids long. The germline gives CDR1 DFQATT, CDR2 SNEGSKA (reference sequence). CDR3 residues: CSASHGMNTEAFF. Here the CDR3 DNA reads TGCAGTGCTAGTCACGGCATGAACACTGAAGCTTTCTTT.